This entry is about one TCR beta chain. As yet, its antigen is unknown. This specimen belongs to a study of cytomegalovirus exposure and HLA in healthy donors. Study-level results: In presence/absence analyses, roughly uniform sequencing depth across donors was assumed.

Per germline, CDR1 MGHRA and CDR2 YSYEKL. V was shortened by 0 bases and J by 4 bases, with 15 bases between the two germline ends. The CDR3 is made up of 16 amino acids. With 60 Vbeta and 13 Jbeta primers, the PCR was carried out. TCRdb's table, derived via immunoSEQ multiplex PCR, lists solely in-frame clones and lacks some. This table holds more than 130,000 clones, nearly 80% found once. Material: PBMCs. The receptor was isolated from a male donor in good health and CMV-seronegative. The chain employs TRBV4-1 and TRBJ1-2; D may be TRBD1 (6 bases). The CDR3 loop reads CASSQEDPGHLYGYTF. In DNA form, the CDR3 reads TGCGCCAGCAGCCAAGAGGACCCGGGACACCTCTATGGCTACACCTTC.